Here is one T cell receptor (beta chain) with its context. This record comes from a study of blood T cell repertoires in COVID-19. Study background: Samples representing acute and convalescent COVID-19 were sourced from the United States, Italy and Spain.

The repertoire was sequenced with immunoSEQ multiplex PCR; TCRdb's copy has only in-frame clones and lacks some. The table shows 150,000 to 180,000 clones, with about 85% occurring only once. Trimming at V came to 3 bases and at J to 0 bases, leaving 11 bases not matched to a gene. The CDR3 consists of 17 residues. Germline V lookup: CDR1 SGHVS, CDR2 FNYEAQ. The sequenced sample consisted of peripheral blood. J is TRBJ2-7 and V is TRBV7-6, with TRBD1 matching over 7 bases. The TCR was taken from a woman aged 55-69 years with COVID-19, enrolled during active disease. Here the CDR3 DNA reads TGTGCCAGCAGCTTTAACCCAATCCGGGACAGCTCCTACGAGCAGTACGTC. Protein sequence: CASSFNPIRDSSYEQYV.